The text below deals with one T cell receptor (beta chain). This entry is derived from a study of control samples from healthy donors and cancer patients. The V end lost 7 bases, the J end lost 4 bases, and 10 bases lay between the germline ends. The V gene's germline CDR1 is SNHLY and CDR2 FYNNEI. This CDR3 has 13 amino acids. Measured with immunoSEQ multiplex PCR; TCRdb has only the in-frame clones, and not every one. The table includes tens of thousands of clones, around 87% detected once. The sequence was obtained from a woman aged 55-69 years with lung cancer. The sequenced sample was PBMCs. This rearrangement joins TRBV2 to TRBJ1-4, with D possibly being TRBD1 (6 bases). As DNA, the CDR3 is TGTGCCAGCAATGGACAGATTAATGAAAAACTGTTTTTT. Amino acid sequence: CASNGQINEKLFF.